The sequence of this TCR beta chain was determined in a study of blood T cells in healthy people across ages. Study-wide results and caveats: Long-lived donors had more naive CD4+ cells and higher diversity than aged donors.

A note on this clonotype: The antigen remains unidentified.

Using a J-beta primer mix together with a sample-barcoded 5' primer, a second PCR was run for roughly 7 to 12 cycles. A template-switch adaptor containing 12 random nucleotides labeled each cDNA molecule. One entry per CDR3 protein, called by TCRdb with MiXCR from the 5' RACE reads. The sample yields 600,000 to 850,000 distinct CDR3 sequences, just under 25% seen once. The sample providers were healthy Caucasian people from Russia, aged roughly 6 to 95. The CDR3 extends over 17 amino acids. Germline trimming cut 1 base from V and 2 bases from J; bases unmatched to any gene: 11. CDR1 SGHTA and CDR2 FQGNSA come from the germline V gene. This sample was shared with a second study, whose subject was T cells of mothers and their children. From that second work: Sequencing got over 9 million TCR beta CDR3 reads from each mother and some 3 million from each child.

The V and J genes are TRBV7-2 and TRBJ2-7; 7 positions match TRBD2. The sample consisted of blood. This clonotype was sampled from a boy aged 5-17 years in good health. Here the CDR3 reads CASSLVGAGVTTYEQYF. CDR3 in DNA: TGTGCCAGCAGCTTAGTTGGCGCGGGAGTTACCACCTACGAGCAGTACTTC.